This TCR beta chain was found in a study of blood T cell repertoires in COVID-19. Study in general: Samples of COVID-19 (acute and convalescent) were obtained from the United States, Italy and Spain. The analysed material was cDNA or gDNA that came from T cells, B-cell-depleted T cells, or PBMCs.

Germline V gene lookup returns CDR1 LNHDA and CDR2 SQIVND (reference sequence). V lost 3 bases, J lost 0 bases, and 5 bases stayed unmatched. This CDR3 spans 15 amino acids. The assay was immunoSEQ multiplex PCR, and TCRdb's table has in-frame clones only and misses some. This sample carries 200,000 to 250,000 clones, about 86% of them seen once, and the ten largest clones take 6.2%. Sequenced input: peripheral blood. The sequence came from a man between 60 and 75 years old with acute or convalescent COVID-19. V and J are TRBV19 and TRBJ2-7, with TRBD2 identical over 7 bases. For the CDR3, the DNA is TGTGCCAGTAGTATTGAAGCGGGAAGCTCCTACGAGCAGTACTTC. Protein product: CASSIEAGSSYEQYF.